Listed here is a single TCR beta chain. The data were obtained in a study of radiation and T cells in renal cell carcinoma. This CDR3 region has 16 residues. The trim removed 3 bases at V and 0 bases at J, leaving 7 bases unmatched. The germline V gene encodes CDR1 MGHRA and CDR2 YSYEKL. Regarding time point: blood 4 weeks post-SBRT, at nephrectomy. Treatment meaning: 15 Gy SBRT to primary tumor, nephrectomy 4 weeks later. The patient's renal cell carcinoma had clear cell pathology. TCRdb's copy holds only in-frame clones and misses some; the assay was immunoSEQ multiplex PCR. The sample comprises around 180,000 clones, about nine tenths of which are singletons, and around 11% rests with the top ten.

The gene calls are TRBV4-1 and TRBJ2-7; 8 nucleotides align to TRBD2. This specimen consisted of blood, obtained from a patient whose treatment included radiotherapy and nephrectomy. This receptor was obtained from a woman in her 50s with renal cell carcinoma. The CDR3 region is CASSQNSGALSYEQYF. The CDR3 nucleotides read TGCGCCAGCAGCCAGAATAGCGGGGCCCTCTCCTACGAGCAGTACTTC.